The TCR beta chain under discussion was sequenced for a study of blood T cell repertoires in COVID-19. About the study: Samples of COVID-19 (acute and convalescent) were obtained from the United States, Italy and Spain. PBMCs, B-cell-depleted T cells, or T cells were the source of the cDNA or gDNA that made up the material.

Generated by immunoSEQ multiplex PCR, the TCRdb table keeps only in-frame clones and is missing some. The sample lists about 200,000 clones; about 87% were seen once. This clone was counted a single time. The TCR originated in a man between 60 and 70 years old who had recovered from COVID-19. Specimen: peripheral blood.

The CDR3 here is CASSRLASTSQETQYF. The CDR3 region has the DNA TGTGCCAGCAGCAGACTAGCGTCAACCTCCCAAGAGACCCAGTACTTC. The V gene is TRBV6-6, the J gene TRBJ2-5, with 8 bases identical to TRBD2. Germline lookup yields CDR1 MNHNY and CDR2 SVGAGI (reference sequence). The ends lost 6 bases at V and 1 base at J; junction bases unmatched: 10. This CDR3 spans 16 amino acids.